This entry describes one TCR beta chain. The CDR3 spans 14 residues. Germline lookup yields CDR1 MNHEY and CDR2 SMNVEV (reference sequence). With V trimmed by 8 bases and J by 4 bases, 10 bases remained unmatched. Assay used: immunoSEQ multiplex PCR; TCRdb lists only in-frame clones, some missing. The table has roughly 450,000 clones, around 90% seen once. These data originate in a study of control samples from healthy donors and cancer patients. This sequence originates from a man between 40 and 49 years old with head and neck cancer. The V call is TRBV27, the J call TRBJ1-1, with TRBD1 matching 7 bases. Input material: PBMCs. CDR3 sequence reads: CASHGKGAITEAFF. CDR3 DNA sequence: TGTGCCAGCCACGGAAAGGGGGCTATCACTGAAGCTTTCTTT.